This TCR beta chain was documented in a study of T-cell memory formation after mild COVID-19. Notes on the study in general: Among CD4+ contracting clones, most were CM and EM, and CD8+ ones EMRA. Clones contracting over day 15 to 85 were CD4/CD8 balanced, with later expanders leaning CD4+.

The V end was cut by 6 bases, the J end by 1 base, with 9 bases between. The CDR3 has 12 residues. Germline loops: CDR1 DFQATT, CDR2 SNEGSKA (reference sequence). The TCR alpha and TCR beta cDNA libraries, bearing sample barcodes and UMIs, were generated by 5'RACE using constant-segment primers. MiXCR was run by TCRdb on the 5' RACE reads, yielding one entry per CDR3 protein. This sample has around 130,000 distinct CDR3 sequences, with approximately 5.9% found just once. The table lists this clonotype with a few counts. Its antigen is not known. The V call is TRBV20-1, the J call TRBJ1-1; D unclear. This TCR was recovered from an adult woman who had mild COVID-19 (a few samples of this study predate the infection). Cell type and time point are not known. What was sequenced was PBMCs or a T cell subset sorted from them (not recorded which). The CDR3 nucleotides are TGCAGTGCCTATGGCACGAACACTGAAGCTTTCTTT. Amino acids: CSAYGTNTEAFF.